This T cell receptor (beta chain) was sequenced during a study of blood T cell repertoires in COVID-19. Background on the study: COVID-19 samples collected from the United States, Italy and Spain covered acute and convalescent phases. T cells, B-cell-depleted T cells, or PBMCs supplied cDNA or gDNA.

In the study's own analysis: Using reference gene primer amplification, nucleated cell counts were estimated. TCRdb's copy holds only in-frame clones and misses some; the assay was immunoSEQ multiplex PCR. V, J and clone size derive from that table, while D and trimming were established from the DNA sequence. The data show some 200,000 clones, about 88% seen once. The germline V gene encodes CDR1 MGHRA and CDR2 YSYEKL. V shed 0 bases, J shed 12 bases, and the junction held 7 bases outside the gene matches. The CDR3 extends over 14 amino acids. The TCR sequence derives from a man aged 25-40 years with active or convalescent COVID-19. The chain recombines TRBV4-1 with TRBJ1-4; TRBD1 aligns across 7 bases. The sample was peripheral blood. DNA for the CDR3: TGCGCCAGCAGCCAAGAACGACGAGACAGGGAACTGTTTTTT. Encoded protein: CASSQERRDRELFF.